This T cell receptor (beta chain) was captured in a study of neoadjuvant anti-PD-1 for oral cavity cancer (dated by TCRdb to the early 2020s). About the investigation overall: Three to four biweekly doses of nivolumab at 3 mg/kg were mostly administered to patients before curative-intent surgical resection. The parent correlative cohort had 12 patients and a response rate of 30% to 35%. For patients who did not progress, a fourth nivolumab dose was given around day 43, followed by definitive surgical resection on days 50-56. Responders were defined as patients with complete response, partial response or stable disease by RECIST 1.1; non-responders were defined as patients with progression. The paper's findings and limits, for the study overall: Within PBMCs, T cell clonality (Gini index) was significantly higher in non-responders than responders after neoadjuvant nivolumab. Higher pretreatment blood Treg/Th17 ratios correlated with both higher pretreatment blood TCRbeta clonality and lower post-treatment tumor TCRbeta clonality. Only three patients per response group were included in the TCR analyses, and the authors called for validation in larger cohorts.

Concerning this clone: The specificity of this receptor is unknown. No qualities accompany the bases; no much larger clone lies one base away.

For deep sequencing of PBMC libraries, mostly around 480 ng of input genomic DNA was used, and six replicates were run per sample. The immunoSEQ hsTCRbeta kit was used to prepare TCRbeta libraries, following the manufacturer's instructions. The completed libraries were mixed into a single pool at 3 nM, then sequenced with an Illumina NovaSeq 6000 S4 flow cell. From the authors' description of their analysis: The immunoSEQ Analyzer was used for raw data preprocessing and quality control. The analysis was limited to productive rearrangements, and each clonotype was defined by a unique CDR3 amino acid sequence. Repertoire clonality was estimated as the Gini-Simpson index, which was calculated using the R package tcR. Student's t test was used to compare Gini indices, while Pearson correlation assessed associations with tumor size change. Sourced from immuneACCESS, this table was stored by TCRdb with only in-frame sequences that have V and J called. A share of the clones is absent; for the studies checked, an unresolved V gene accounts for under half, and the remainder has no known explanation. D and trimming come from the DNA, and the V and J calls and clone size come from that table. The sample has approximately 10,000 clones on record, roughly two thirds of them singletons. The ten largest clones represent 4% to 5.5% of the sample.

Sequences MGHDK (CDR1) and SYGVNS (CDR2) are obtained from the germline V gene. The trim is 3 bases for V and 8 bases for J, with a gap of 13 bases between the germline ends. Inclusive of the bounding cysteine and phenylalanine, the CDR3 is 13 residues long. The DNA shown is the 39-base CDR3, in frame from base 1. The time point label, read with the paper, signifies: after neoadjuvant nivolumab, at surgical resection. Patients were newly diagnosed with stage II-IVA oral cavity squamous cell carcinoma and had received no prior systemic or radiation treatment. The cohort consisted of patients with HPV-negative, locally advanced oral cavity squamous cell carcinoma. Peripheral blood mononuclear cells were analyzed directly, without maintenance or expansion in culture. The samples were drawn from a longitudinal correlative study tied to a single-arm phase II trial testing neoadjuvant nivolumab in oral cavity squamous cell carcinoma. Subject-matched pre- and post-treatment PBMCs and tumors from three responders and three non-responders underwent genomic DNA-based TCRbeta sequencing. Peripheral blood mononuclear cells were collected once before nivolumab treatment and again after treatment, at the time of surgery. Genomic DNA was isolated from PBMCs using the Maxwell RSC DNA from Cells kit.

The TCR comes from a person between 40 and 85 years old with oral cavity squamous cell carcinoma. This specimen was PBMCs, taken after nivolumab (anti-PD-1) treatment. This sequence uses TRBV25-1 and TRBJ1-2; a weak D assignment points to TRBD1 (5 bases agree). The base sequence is TGTGCCAGCAGTGAGGGACTAACTATCGGCTACACCTTC. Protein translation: CASSEGLTIGYTF.